This TCR beta chain was captured by sequencing in a study of T cell repertoires in cytomegalovirus infection. Across the study: The public TCR beta signatures pointed to both CMV infection and matching HLA type.

TCRdb independently ran MiXCR on the reads; one entry per CDR3 protein. The sample has some 800,000 distinct CDR3 sequences; almost 30% are singletons. This clonotype was picked up many times. The antigen remains undetermined. This material consisted of cultured CD8+ T cells from PBMCs, taken from culture after CMV antigen stimulation. The clonotype was recovered from a human donor in good health (CMV status not recorded). Some clones in this sample may be carry-over from other donors' samples.

The CDR3 sequence is CASSLNGGLNEQFF. The CDR3 region has the DNA TGTGCCAGCAGCTTAAACGGGGGGTTAAATGAGCAGTTCTTC. The rearrangement uses TRBV7-2 and TRBJ2-1; 7 bases match TRBD2. V lost 2 bases, J lost 7 bases, and 5 bases stayed unmatched. This CDR3 has 14 residues. The germline V gene encodes CDR1 SGHTA and CDR2 FQGNSA.